This T cell receptor beta chain comes out of a study of cytotoxic CD8 clonotypes in ibrutinib-treated CLL. On the study more broadly: Responses: approximately 24 partial, 2 complete; after median roughly 68 months, around 14 stayed remitted, some twelve progressed.

Findings of the study overall: Patients had baseline clonality above age-matched healthy donors, and this clonality moved with circulating CD8+ T-cell counts.

V shed 3 bases and J 4 bases; nucleotides not matched to a gene: 1. The CDR3 is made up of 14 amino acids. Germline CDR1 and CDR2: LNHDA and SQIVND (reference sequence). Deep sequencing aimed at 1 in 200,000 to 1 in 1 million T cells' resolution. TCRdb keeps only in-frame clones here, not all; method: immunoSEQ multiplex PCR. The sample carries more than 110,000 clones, about 80% recorded once. This clone was seen at least ten times. Antigen specificity is unknown. V usage is TRBV19 and J usage is TRBJ1-1; TRBD1 matches 11 bases. The sequence was collected from a human donor with chronic lymphocytic leukemia. Source: PBMCs, taken after 24 months of ibrutinib treatment. The CDR3 nucleotides are TGTGCCAGTAGTATTGGGACAGGGGGCACTGAAGCTTTCTTT. Translated: CASSIGTGGTEAFF.